This T cell receptor beta chain comes out of a study of T cells in localized non-small cell lung cancer. This clone was counted a single time. Per germline, CDR1 SNHLY and CDR2 FYNNEI. This CDR3 has 15 residues. V dropped 5 bases and J dropped 4; count of bases not matched to a gene: 4. Sequencing used immunoSEQ multiplex PCR; TCRdb keeps in-frame clones, though not all of them. Of over 20,000 clones listed, over 70% are singletons. The sequenced sample was peripheral blood, obtained before any cancer treatment. The receptor comes from a man aged 40 to 70 with stage III squamous cell lung carcinoma. The chain employs TRBV2 and TRBJ1-4; 10 bases agree with TRBD1. CDR3: CASSQGTGVNEKLFF. CDR3 sequence (DNA): TGTGCCAGCAGTCAGGGGACAGGGGTTAATGAAAAACTGTTTTTT.